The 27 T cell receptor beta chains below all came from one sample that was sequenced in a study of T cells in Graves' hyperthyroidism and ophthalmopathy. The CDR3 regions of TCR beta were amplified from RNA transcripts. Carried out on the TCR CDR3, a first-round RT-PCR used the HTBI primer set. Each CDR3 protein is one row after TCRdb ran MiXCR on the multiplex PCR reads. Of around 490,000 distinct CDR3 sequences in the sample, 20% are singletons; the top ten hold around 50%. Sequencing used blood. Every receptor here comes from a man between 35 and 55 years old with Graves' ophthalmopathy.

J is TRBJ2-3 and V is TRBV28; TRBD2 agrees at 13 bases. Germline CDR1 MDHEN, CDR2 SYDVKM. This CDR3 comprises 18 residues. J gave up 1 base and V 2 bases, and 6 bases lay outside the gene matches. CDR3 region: CASSLPTSGGYGTDTQYF. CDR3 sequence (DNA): TGTGCCAGCAGTTTACCGACTAGCGGGGGGTATGGCACAGATACGCAGTATTTT.

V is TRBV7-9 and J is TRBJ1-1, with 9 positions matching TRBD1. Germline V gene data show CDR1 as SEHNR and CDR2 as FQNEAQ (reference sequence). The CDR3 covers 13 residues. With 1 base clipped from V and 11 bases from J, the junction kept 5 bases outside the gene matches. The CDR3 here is CASSLDVTGGAFF. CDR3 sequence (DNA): TGTGCCAGCAGCTTAGATGTGACAGGGGGGGCTTTCTTT.

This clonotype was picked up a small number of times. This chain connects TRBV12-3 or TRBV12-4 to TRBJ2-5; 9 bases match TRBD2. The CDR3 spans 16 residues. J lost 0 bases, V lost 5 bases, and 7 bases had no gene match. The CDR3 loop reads CASSKRAGGDQETQYF. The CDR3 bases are TGTGCCAGCAGTAAACGGGCGGGGGGGGACCAAGAGACCCAGTACTTC.

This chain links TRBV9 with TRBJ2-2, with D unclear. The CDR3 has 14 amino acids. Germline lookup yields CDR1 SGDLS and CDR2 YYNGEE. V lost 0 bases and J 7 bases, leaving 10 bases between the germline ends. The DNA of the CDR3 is TGTGCCAGCAGCGTAGCCAATTCTATCGGGGAGCTGTTTTTT. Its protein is CASSVANSIGELFF. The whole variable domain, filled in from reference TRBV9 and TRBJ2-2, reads DSGVTQTPKHLITATGQRVTLRCSPRSGDLSVYWYQQSLDQGLQFLIQYYNGEERAKGNILERFSAQQFPDLHSELNLSSLELGDSALYFCASSVANSIGELFFGEGSRLTVL.

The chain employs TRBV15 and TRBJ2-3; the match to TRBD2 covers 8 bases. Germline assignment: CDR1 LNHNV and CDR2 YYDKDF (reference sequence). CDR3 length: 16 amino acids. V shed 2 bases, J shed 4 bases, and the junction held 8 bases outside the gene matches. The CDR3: CATSRPPGLAADTQYF. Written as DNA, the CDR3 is TGTGCCACCAGCAGACCCCCCGGACTAGCAGCAGATACGCAGTATTTT.

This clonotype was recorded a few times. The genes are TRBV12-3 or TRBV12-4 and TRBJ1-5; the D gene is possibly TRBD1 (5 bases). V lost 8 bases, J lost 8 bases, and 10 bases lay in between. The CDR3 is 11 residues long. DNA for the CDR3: TGTGCCAGCTCCACGGGGGAGCCCCAGCATTTT. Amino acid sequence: CASSTGEPQHF.

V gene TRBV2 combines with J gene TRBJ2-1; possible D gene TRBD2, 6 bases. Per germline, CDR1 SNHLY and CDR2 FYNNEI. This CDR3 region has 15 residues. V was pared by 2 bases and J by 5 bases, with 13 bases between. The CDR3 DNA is TGTGCCAGCAGTGAAAGGCTAGCGAAAAACAATGAGCAGTTCTTC. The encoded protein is CASSERLAKNNEQFF.

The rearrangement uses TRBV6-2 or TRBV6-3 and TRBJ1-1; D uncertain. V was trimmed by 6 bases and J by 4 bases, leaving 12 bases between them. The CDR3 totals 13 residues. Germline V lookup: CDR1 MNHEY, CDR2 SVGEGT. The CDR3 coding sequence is TGTGCCAGCAGCTCCCGAGGTTTCACTGAAGCTTTCTTT. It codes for CASSSRGFTEAFF.

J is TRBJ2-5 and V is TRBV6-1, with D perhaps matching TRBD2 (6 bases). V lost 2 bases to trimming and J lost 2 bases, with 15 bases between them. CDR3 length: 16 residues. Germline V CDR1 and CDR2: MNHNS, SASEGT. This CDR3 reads CASSEIVGGPQETQYF. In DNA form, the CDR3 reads TGTGCCAGCAGTGAAATCGTGGGGGGACCACAAGAGACCCAGTACTTC.

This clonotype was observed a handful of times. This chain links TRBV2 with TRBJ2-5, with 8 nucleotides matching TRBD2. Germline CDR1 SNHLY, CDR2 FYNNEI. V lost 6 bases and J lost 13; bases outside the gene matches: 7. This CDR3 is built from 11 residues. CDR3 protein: CASRAGGGWYF. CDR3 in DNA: TGTGCCAGCAGAGCCGGGGGGGGTTGGTACTTC.

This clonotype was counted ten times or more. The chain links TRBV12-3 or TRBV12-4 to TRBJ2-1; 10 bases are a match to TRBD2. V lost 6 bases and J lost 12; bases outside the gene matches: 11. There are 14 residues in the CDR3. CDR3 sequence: CASSQLAGTSGQFF. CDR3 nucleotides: TGTGCCAGCAGCCAACTAGCGGGGACTTCGGGGCAGTTCTTC.

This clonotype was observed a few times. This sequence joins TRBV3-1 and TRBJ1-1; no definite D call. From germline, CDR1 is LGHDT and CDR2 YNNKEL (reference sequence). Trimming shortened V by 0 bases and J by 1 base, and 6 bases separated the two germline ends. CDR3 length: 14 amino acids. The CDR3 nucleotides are TGTGCCAGCAGCCAAGACACCCCGAACACTGAAGCTTTCTTT. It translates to CASSQDTPNTEAFF. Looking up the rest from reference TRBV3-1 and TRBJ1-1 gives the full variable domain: DTAVSQTPKYLVTQMGNDKSIKCEQNLGHDTMYWYKQDSKKFLKIMFSYNNKELIINETVPNRFSPKSPDKAHLNLHINSLELGDSAVYFCASSQDTPNTEAFFGQGTRLTVV.

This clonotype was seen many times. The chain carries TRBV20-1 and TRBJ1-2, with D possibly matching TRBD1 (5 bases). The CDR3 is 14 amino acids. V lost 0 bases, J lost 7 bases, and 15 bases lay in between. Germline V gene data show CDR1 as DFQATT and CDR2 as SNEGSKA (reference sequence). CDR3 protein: CSARDPGLGSGYTF. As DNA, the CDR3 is TGCAGTGCTAGAGATCCGGGGCTGGGGAGTGGCTACACCTTC.

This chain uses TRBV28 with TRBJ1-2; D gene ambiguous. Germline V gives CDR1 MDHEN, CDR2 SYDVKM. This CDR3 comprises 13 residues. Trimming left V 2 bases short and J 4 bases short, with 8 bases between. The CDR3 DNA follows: TGTGCCAGCAGTTTAAATGTGGGCTATGGCTACACCTTC. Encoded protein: CASSLNVGYGYTF.

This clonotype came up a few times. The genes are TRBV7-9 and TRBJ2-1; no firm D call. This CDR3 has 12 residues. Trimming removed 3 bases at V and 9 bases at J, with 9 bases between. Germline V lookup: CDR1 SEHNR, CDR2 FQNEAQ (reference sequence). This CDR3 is CASSFDIGEQFF. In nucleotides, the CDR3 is TGTGCCAGCAGCTTCGATATCGGTGAGCAGTTCTTC.

CDR3 sequence (DNA): TGTGCCAGCAGTTACTCATCTGAAAAACTGTTTTTT. Translated: CASSYSSEKLFF. The chain couples TRBV6-5 to TRBJ1-4; no clear D gene. V lost 0 bases, J lost 7 bases, and 3 bases lay in between. In germline, CDR1 is MNHEY, CDR2 SVGAGI. This CDR3 is built from 12 residues.

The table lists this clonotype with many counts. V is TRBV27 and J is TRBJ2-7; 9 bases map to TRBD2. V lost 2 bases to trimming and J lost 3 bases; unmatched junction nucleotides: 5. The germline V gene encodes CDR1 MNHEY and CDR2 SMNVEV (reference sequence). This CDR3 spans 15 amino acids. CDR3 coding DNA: TGTGCCAGCAGTTTAGGGAGCGGGAGGAGCTACGAGCAGTACTTC. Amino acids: CASSLGSGRSYEQYF.

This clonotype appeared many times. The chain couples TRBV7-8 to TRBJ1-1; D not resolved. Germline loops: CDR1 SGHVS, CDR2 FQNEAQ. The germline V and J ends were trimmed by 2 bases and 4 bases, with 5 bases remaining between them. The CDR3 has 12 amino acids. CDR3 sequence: CASSLTSTEAFF. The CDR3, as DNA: TGTGCCAGCAGCTTAACCTCCACTGAAGCTTTCTTT. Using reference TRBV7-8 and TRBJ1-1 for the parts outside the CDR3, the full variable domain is GAGVSQSPRYKVAKRGQDVALRCDPISGHVSLFWYQQALGQGPEFLTYFQNEAQLDKSGLPSDRFFAERPEGSVSTLKIQRTQQEDSAVYLCASSLTSTEAFFGQGTRLTVV.

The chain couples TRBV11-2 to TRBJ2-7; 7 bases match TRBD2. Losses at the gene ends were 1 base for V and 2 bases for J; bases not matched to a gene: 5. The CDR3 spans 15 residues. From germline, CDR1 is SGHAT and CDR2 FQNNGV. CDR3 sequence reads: CASSLGLALTYEQYF. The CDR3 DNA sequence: TGTGCCAGCAGCTTAGGACTAGCCCTAACCTACGAGCAGTACTTC. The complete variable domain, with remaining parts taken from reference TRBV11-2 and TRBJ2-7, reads EAGVAQSPRYKIIEKRQSVAFWCNPISGHATLYWYQQILGQGPKLLIQFQNNGVVDDSQLPKDRFSAERLKGVDSTLKIQPAKLEDSAVYLCASSLGLALTYEQYFGPGTRLTVT.

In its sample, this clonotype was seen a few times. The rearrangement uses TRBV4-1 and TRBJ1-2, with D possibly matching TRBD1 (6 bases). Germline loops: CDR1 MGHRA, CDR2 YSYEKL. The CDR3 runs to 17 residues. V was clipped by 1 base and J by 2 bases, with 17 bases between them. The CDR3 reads CASSQGEYRAPNYGYTF. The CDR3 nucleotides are TGCGCCAGCAGCCAAGGCGAGTACAGGGCCCCGAACTATGGCTACACCTTC.

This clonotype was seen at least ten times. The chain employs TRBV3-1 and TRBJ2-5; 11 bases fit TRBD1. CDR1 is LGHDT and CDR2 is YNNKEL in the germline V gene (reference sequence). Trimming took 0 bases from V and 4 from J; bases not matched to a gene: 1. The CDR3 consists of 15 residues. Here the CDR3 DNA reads TGTGCCAGCAGCCAAGAGGACAGGGGGCGAGAGACCCAGTACTTC. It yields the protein CASSQEDRGRETQYF.

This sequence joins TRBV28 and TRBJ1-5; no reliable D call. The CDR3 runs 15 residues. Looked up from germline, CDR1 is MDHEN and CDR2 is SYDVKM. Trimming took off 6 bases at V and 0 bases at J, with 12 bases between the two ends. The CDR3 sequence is CASRAGANSNQPQHF. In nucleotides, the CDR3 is TGTGCCAGCAGGGCAGGAGCAAATAGCAATCAGCCCCAGCATTTT.

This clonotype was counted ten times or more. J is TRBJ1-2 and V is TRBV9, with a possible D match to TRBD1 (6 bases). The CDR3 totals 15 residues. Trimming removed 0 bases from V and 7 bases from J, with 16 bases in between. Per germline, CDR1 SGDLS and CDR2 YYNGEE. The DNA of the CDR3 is TGTGCCAGCAGCGTAGGGGGGGGCCAGGCGAGTGGCTACACCTTC. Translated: CASSVGGGQASGYTF.

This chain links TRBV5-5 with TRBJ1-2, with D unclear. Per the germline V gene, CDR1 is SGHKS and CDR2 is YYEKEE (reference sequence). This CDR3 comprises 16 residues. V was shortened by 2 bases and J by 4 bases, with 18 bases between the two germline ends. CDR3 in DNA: TGTGCCAGCAGCTTTCAGTCGCAGTCAAGAACCTATGGCTACACCTTC. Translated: CASSFQSQSRTYGYTF.

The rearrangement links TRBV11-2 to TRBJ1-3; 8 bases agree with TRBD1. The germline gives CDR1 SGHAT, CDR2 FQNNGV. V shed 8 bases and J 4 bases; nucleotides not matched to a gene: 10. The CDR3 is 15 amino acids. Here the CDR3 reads CASGYPRGLGNTIYF. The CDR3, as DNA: TGTGCCAGCGGATACCCCAGGGGGCTCGGAAACACCATATATTTT.

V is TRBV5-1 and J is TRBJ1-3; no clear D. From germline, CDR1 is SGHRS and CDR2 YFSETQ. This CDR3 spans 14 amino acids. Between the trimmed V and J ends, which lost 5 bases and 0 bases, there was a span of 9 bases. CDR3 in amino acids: CASRVAGSGNTIYF. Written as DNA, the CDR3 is TGCGCCAGCAGAGTCGCGGGCTCTGGAAACACCATATATTTT.

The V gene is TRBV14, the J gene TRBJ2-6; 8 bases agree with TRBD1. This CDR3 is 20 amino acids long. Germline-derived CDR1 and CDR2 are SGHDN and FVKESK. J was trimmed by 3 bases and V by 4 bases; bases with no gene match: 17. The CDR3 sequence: CASSREIIDRGPGGANVLTF. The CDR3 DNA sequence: TGTGCCAGCAGCCGGGAAATCATCGACAGGGGCCCTGGTGGGGCCAACGTCCTGACTTTC.